One T cell receptor beta chain is described in this entry. Its antigen remains unidentified. The CDR3 length is 15 residues. Trimming stripped 1 base from V and 8 bases from J, with 15 bases between. Per the germline V gene, CDR1 is MDHEN and CDR2 is SYDVKM. The record originates from a study of beta chain features in type 1 diabetes. Study-wide context: The number of sorted cells examined across all samples was approximately 110,000,000. Study results and caveats: Shortening of TCRB CDR3s, moderate but significant, appeared in all four CD4+ subsets of Type 1 diabetes patients. Across patients, naive, central memory and Treg TCRB repertoires exhibited apparently greater similarity than was observed across healthy donors.

Sequenced material consisted of expressed TCRB transcripts (all of the isolated RNA was reverse transcribed). This table comes from immunoSEQ multiplex PCR, and its TCRdb copy is limited to in-frame clones, with some not included. The sample has about 340,000 clones, approximately 8.2% seen once. Sorted populations were all over 98% pure. The clonotype comes from a woman aged 18-29 years in good health. V usage is TRBV28 and J usage is TRBJ2-1; unclear D gene. The source material was central memory CD4+ T cells from blood. The CDR3 region has the DNA TGTGCCAGCAGTTTATTCTCTCTGCGGTATTATGAGCAGTTCTTC. Amino acid sequence: CASSLFSLRYYEQFF.